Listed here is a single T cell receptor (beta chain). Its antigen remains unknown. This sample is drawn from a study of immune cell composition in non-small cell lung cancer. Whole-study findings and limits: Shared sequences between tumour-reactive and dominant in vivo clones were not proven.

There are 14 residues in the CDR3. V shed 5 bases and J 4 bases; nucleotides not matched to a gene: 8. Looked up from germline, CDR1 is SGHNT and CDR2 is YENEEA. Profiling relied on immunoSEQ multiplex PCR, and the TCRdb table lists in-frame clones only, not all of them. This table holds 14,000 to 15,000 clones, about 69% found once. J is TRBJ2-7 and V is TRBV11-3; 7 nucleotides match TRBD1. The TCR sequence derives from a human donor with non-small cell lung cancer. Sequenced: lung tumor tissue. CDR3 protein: CASSARQGKYEQYF. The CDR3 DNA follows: TGTGCCAGCAGCGCACGACAGGGAAAGTACGAGCAGTACTTC. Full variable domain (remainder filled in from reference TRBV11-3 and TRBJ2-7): EAGVVQSPRYKIIEKKQPVAFWCNPISGHNTLYWYLQNLGQGPELLIRYENEEAVDDSQLPKDRFSAERLKGVDSTLKIQPAELGDSAVYLCASSARQGKYEQYFGPGTRLTVT.